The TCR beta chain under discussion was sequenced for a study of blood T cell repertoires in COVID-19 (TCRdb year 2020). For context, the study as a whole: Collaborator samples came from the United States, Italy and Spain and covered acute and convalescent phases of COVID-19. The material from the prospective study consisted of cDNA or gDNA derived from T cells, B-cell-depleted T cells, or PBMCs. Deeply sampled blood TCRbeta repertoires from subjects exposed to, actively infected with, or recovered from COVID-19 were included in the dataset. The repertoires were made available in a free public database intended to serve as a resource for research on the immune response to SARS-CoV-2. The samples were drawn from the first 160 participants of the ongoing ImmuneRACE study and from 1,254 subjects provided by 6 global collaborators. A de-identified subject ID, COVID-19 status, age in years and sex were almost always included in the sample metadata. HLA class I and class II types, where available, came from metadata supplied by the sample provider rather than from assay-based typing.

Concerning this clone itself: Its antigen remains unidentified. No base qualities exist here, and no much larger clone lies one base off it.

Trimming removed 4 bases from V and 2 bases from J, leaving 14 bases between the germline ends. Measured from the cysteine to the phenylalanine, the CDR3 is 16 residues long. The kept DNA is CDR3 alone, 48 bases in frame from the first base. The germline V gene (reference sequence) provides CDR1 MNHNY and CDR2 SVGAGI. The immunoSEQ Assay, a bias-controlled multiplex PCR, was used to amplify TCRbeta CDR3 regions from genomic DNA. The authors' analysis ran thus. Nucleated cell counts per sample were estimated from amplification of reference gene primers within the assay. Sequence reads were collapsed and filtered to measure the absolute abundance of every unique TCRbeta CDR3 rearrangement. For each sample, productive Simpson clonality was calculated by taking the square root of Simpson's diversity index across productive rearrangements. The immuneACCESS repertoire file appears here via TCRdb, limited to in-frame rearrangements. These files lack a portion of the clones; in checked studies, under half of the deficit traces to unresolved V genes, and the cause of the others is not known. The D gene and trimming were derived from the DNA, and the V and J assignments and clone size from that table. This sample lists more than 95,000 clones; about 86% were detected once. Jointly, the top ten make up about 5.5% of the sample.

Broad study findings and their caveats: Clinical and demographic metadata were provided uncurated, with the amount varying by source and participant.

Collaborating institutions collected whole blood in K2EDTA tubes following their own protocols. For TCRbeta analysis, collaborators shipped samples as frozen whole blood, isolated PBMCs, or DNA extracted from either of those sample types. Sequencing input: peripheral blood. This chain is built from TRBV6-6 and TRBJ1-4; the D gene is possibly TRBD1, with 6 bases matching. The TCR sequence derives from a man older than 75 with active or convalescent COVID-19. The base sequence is TGTGCCAGCAGTTTTACAGGGATAGGGACTAATGAAAAACTGTTTTTT. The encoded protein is CASSFTGIGTNEKLFF.